This TCR beta chain was recovered during a study of regulatory T cells in long-lasting Graves disease. Whole-study results and caveats: Among samples with persistent disease, TRBV28, TRBJ1-2 and TRBJ2-5 were favored.

HTBI primers from iRepertoire and Arm-PCR of CDR3 regions yielded the TCR beta libraries. Each CDR3 protein is one row after TCRdb ran MiXCR on the multiplex PCR reads. The sample records approximately 390,000 distinct CDR3 sequences, under 20% being singletons. The CDR3 runs 16 residues. Trimming removed 7 bases from V and 2 bases from J, with 17 bases in between. CDR1 SGHAT and CDR2 FQNNGV come from the germline V gene. This clonotype was seen many times. Its specificity is not known. The time point: newly diagnosed GD, antithyroid drugs for less than 3 months. PBMCs were the source of the RNA used for TCR sequencing. The same sample was also used in a study of T cells in Graves' hyperthyroidism and ophthalmopathy.

Material: peripheral blood mononuclear cells (PBMCs), obtained at new diagnosis, from a patient treated with antithyroid drugs. The chain carries TRBV11-2 and TRBJ2-2; a weak D match, TRBD1 (6 bases). The sequence derives from a woman under 30 with Graves disease. This CDR3 reads CASNPTAQGNTGELFF. The DNA of the CDR3 is TGTGCCAGCAACCCGACGGCACAGGGTAACACCGGGGAGCTGTTTTTT.